The 30 T cell receptor beta chains in this list originate from one sample, sequenced in a study of T cells in Graves' hyperthyroidism and ophthalmopathy. RNA transcripts gave rise to amplified TCR beta CDR3 regions. When the TCR CDR3 underwent first-round RT-PCR, the HTBI primer set was used. TCRdb ran MiXCR on the multiplex PCR reads and lists one entry per CDR3 protein. The table shows 550,000 to 600,000 distinct CDR3 sequences, with 16% occurring only once. The sequencing sample was made of blood. Receptor source: a young woman with Graves' hyperthyroidism.

This clonotype was counted only a few times. This sequence joins TRBV19 and TRBJ1-2, with D possibly being TRBD1 (5 bases). CDR1 is LNHDA and CDR2 is SQIVND in the germline V gene (reference sequence). The V and J ends lost 3 bases and 7 bases respectively, with 15 bases between them. CDR3 size: 14 residues. The CDR3 spells CASSMGQGVSGYTF. The DNA for the CDR3 is TGTGCCAGTAGTATGGGGCAGGGAGTAAGTGGCTACACCTTC.

CDR3 nucleotide sequence: TGTGCCAGCAGCCAAGATACCATATGGCGGGGGGCAGTTGTAAAGAACACTGAAGCTTTCTTT. Translation: CASSQDTIWRGAVVKNTEAFF. The chain combines TRBV14 with TRBJ1-1; a possible D gene is TRBD1 (6 bases). Germline V gives CDR1 SGHDN, CDR2 FVKESK. The CDR3 runs to 21 residues. Trimming cost V 0 bases and J 1 base, with 27 bases left between them.

Of note for this clonotype: With a much larger clone just one base away, this may be a read error. The chain employs TRBV9 and TRBJ1-2; 9 bases map to TRBD1. J gave up 3 bases and V 3 bases, and 6 bases lay outside the gene matches. The CDR3 runs to 15 residues. CDR1 and CDR2 from the germline V gene are SGDLS and YYNGEE. For the CDR3, the DNA is TGTGCCAGCAGCGCCGGGACAGGGAAGGACTATGGCTACACCTTC. Translating gives CASSAGTGKDYGYTF.

This clonotype was seen more than once but under ten times. V gene TRBV20-1 combines with J gene TRBJ2-7; TRBD1 is a possible D gene (5 bases). V lost 5 bases and J lost 1, with 15 bases in between. The CDR3 is made up of 14 amino acids. Germline values: CDR1 DFQATT, CDR2 SNEGSKA (reference sequence). The CDR3 here is CSAGSGSPSYEQYF. The CDR3 nucleotides read TGCAGTGCTGGCTCAGGGTCACCTTCCTACGAGCAGTACTTC.

V usage is TRBV3-1 and J usage is TRBJ1-2; a possible D gene is TRBD1 (6 bases). With 3 bases removed from V and 8 bases from J, the gap between germline ends came to 16 bases. Per the germline V gene, CDR1 is LGHDT and CDR2 is YNNKEL (reference sequence). This CDR3 has 14 residues. This chain's CDR3 is CASSHIGQLHGYTF. The CDR3 nucleotides read TGTGCCAGCAGCCATATAGGACAGCTCCACGGCTACACCTTC.

This clonotype came up many times. This rearrangement joins TRBV12-3 or TRBV12-4 to TRBJ2-7; D is unclear. The CDR3 covers 16 residues. V lost 0 bases, J lost 5 bases, and 17 bases lay in between. CDR3 sequence: CASSLAPYDSLNEQYF. The CDR3 nucleotides read TGTGCCAGCAGTTTAGCCCCGTATGATAGTTTGAACGAGCAGTACTTC.

CDR3 nucleotide sequence: TGTGCCAGCAGCCAAGATACGGCTAGCGGCTACGAGCAGTACTTC. Translation gives CASSQDTASGYEQYF. The V call is TRBV3-1, the J call TRBJ2-7; 7 bases fit TRBD2. V shed 0 bases and J 3 bases; nucleotides not matched to a gene: 5. The CDR3 has 15 residues. Germline V gene sequence: CDR1 LGHDT, CDR2 YNNKEL (reference sequence).

CDR3: CASSLLDREAGNTIYF. The DNA of the CDR3 is TGCGCCAGCAGCTTGTTGGACAGGGAAGCTGGAAACACCATATATTTT. This sequence joins TRBV5-1 and TRBJ1-3; 8 positions agree with TRBD1. Germline CDR1 and CDR2: SGHRS and YFSETQ. V trimming: 1 base; J trimming: 2 bases; junction bases outside the gene matches: 5. The CDR3 runs 16 residues.

This clonotype was counted many times. The rearrangement links TRBV2 to TRBJ2-7, with D maybe TRBD1 (5 bases). The germline V gene has CDR1 SNHLY and CDR2 FYNNEI. This CDR3 contains 11 residues. With 7 bases removed from V and 4 bases from J, the gap between germline ends came to 8 bases. Here the CDR3 DNA reads TGTGCCAGCAAAGGGGCTTACGAGCAGTACTTC. Translating it yields CASKGAYEQYF. Based on the CDR3 plus reference TRBV2 and TRBJ2-7, the full variable domain is EPEVTQTPSHQVTQMGQEVILRCVPISNHLYFYWYRQILGQKVEFLVSFYNNEISEKSEIFDDQFSVERPDGSNFTLKIRSTKLEDSAMYFCASKGAYEQYFGPGTRLTVT.

The table lists this clonotype with a few counts. The chain couples TRBV19 to TRBJ2-3; D might be TRBD1 (6 bases). This CDR3 is 13 amino acids long. V lost 8 bases and J lost 2, with 11 bases in between. Germline assignment: CDR1 LNHDA and CDR2 SQIVND (reference sequence). This chain's CDR3 is CASEGQITDTQYF. In nucleotides, the CDR3 is TGTGCCAGTGAAGGACAGATCACAGATACGCAGTATTTT.

In this sample, this clonotype turned up once. At one end the junction does not follow the germline gene, possibly because of a read error. This chain connects TRBV12-3 or TRBV12-4 to TRBJ1-5, with D maybe TRBD1 (5 bases). The CDR3 extends over 15 amino acids. The CDR3 coding sequence is TGTGCCAGCAGTTTGGCGGTGGCAGGGAATCACCCCCAGCATTTT. Translating gives CASSLAVAGNHPQHF.

The chain uses TRBV11-2 and TRBJ2-1; 7 bases align to TRBD1. The V gene end was trimmed by 2 bases and the J gene end by 2 bases; junction bases not matched to a gene: 6. This CDR3 has 16 residues. CDR1 is SGHAT, CDR2 FQNNGV, per germline. The CDR3 nucleotides read TGTGCCAGCAGCTTACTACCAGGGGGAACCTACAATGAGCAGTTCTTC. Residues: CASSLLPGGTYNEQFF. Combining the CDR3 with reference TRBV11-2 and TRBJ2-1 gives the whole variable domain EAGVAQSPRYKIIEKRQSVAFWCNPISGHATLYWYQQILGQGPKLLIQFQNNGVVDDSQLPKDRFSAERLKGVDSTLKIQPAKLEDSAVYLCASSLLPGGTYNEQFFGPGTRLTVL.

The rearrangement uses TRBV4-2 and TRBJ2-7, with D uncertain. Germline CDR1 reads LGHNA; CDR2 reads YNFKEQ. With 1 base removed from V and 2 bases from J, the gap between germline ends came to 9 bases. CDR3 length equals 14 residues. For the CDR3, the DNA is TGTGCCAGCAGCCAAGTTAGTGAAGCCTACGAGCAGTACTTC. Encoded protein: CASSQVSEAYEQYF.

The rearrangement joins TRBV5-6 to TRBJ1-5; D unclear. CDR3 length: 16 residues. With 0 bases removed from V and 1 base from J, the gap between germline ends came to 11 bases. Germline V gene data show CDR1 as SGHDT and CDR2 as YYEEEE. CDR3 in DNA: TGTGCCAGCAGCTTGGGGGGAAGAAGAAGCAATCAGCCCCAGCATTTT. Translating it yields CASSLGGRRSNQPQHF.

J is TRBJ2-1 and V is TRBV20-1, with TRBD2 identical over 12 bases. Germline assignment: CDR1 DFQATT and CDR2 SNEGSKA (reference sequence). J gave up 11 bases and V 1 base, and 9 bases lay outside the gene matches. There are 15 residues in the CDR3. The CDR3 region has the DNA TGCAGTGCTAGAGGACTAGCGGGAGCTCGGAATAAGCAGTTCTTC. This gives the protein CSARGLAGARNKQFF.

The sample holds many counts of this clonotype. In nucleotides, the CDR3 is TGTGCCAGCAGCTTTAGCGAGAGCTCCTACAATGAGCAGTTCTTC. Its translation: CASSFSESSYNEQFF. This chain joins TRBV5-6 and TRBJ2-1; maybe TRBD2 (5 bases). This CDR3 is 15 amino acids long. V lost 2 bases, J lost 0 bases, and 9 bases lay in between. Per the germline V gene, CDR1 is SGHDT and CDR2 is YYEEEE.

This clonotype was detected a few times. This chain connects TRBV19 to TRBJ2-3, with a possible D match to TRBD1 (6 bases). The CDR3 spans 16 residues. Trimming took 5 bases from V and 2 from J, leaving 17 bases between them. The germline CDR1 and CDR2 sequences are LNHDA and SQIVND (reference sequence). The CDR3 nucleotides read TGTGCCAGTAGTCTCAGACAGGACCGTTACACAGATACGCAGTATTTT. This sequence encodes CASSLRQDRYTDTQYF.

This clonotype came up many times. The chain combines TRBV2 with TRBJ1-2; perhaps TRBD1 as D (5 bases). This CDR3 has 13 residues. Germline V lookup: CDR1 SNHLY, CDR2 FYNNEI. V was cut by 6 bases and J by 4 bases, with 12 bases left in between. Written as DNA, the CDR3 is TGTGCCAGCAGGGTAGAGACAGTCTATGGCTACACCTTC. Translating gives CASRVETVYGYTF.

This clonotype was counted many times. The gene calls are TRBV29-1 and TRBJ2-7, with 7 bases aligning to TRBD1. The CDR3 runs to 11 residues. V lost 5 bases to trimming and J lost 6 bases; unmatched junction nucleotides: 4. Looked up from germline, CDR1 is SQVTM and CDR2 is ANQGSEA. CDR3 residues: CSVSDRFEQYF. The CDR3 region has the DNA TGCAGCGTTTCGGACAGGTTCGAGCAGTACTTC.

A word on this clonotype: This may arise from a read error, as a much more abundant clone is one base away. The chain uses TRBV3-1 and TRBJ2-7, with 8 bases fitting TRBD1. The J segment lost 4 bases and the V segment lost 1 base, leaving 6 bases of the junction unmatched. Germline V gene sequence: CDR1 LGHDT, CDR2 YNNKEL (reference sequence). The length of the CDR3 is 15 residues. In nucleotides, the CDR3 is TGTGCCAGCAGCCAAGTTCCGAACAGGGGGTACGAGCAGTACTTC. It yields the protein CASSQVPNRGYEQYF.

This clonotype was recorded a few times. This chain joins TRBV28 and TRBJ2-1; D gene ambiguous. Trimming left V 5 bases short and J 11 bases short, with 22 bases between. Germline CDR1 MDHEN, CDR2 SYDVKM. This CDR3 is 15 amino acids long. The CDR3 region has the DNA TGTGCCAGCAGTACAGATCCGACACCGACAACCAAGCAGTTCTTC. Protein: CASSTDPTPTTKQFF.

The V gene is TRBV6-1, the J gene TRBJ2-1, with 8 bases identical to TRBD2. V was clipped by 3 bases and J by 3 bases; unmatched bases: 4. CDR1 MNHNS and CDR2 SASEGT come from the germline V gene. This CDR3 has 15 residues. DNA of the CDR3: TGTGCCAGCAGTGAGGCCGGGACTAGCTACAATGAGCAGTTCTTC. Residues: CASSEAGTSYNEQFF.

V and J are TRBV6-2 or TRBV6-3 and TRBJ2-7; tentatively, D is TRBD2 (7 bases). This CDR3 is built from 13 residues. Trimming took 11 bases from V and 7 from J, leaving 21 bases between them. Germline values: CDR1 MNHEY, CDR2 SVGEGT. Written as DNA, the CDR3 is TGTGCCGCCCGTGGGCGGGGGCCCTTTGAGCAGTACTTC. Translated, it gives CAARGRGPFEQYF.

This clonotype was recorded at least ten times. The gene calls are TRBV2 and TRBJ1-6; D may be TRBD1 (6 bases). The CDR3 length is 16 residues. Trimming pared 2 bases from V and 0 bases from J, leaving 8 bases between. CDR1 SNHLY and CDR2 FYNNEI come from the germline V gene. The CDR3 here is CASSETRGSYNSPLHF. In DNA, the CDR3 is TGTGCCAGCAGTGAAACCAGGGGCTCCTATAATTCACCCCTCCACTTT.

This clonotype was recorded many times. The V call is TRBV28, the J call TRBJ2-3; perhaps TRBD2 as D (6 bases). Trimming took off 1 base at V and 6 bases at J, with 17 bases between the two ends. This CDR3 region has 16 residues. Germline assignment: CDR1 MDHEN and CDR2 SYDVKM. The CDR3 loop is CASSLFGGTGIDTQYF. CDR3 in DNA: TGTGCCAGCAGTTTATTTGGAGGGACGGGTATCGATACGCAGTATTTT.

This clonotype was counted at least ten times. The chain joins TRBV28 to TRBJ2-7, with 7 bases identical to TRBD1. CDR1 and CDR2 (germline): MDHEN, SYDVKM. The CDR3 is made up of 14 amino acids. The ends lost 6 bases at V and 7 bases at J; junction bases unmatched: 12. CDR3 amino acids: CASSLNRDRGEQYF. CDR3 nucleotides: TGTGCCAGCAGCCTTAACCGGGACAGAGGAGAGCAGTACTTC.

CDR3 bases: TGTGCCAGCAGGGGGTGGGCTAATGAAAAACTGTTTTTT. It specifies CASRGWANEKLFF. V usage is TRBV6-1 and J usage is TRBJ1-4; D gene unclear. The CDR3 is 13 amino acids. CDR1 and CDR2 from the germline V gene are MNHNS and SASEGT. V was trimmed by 6 bases and J by 3 bases, leaving 8 bases between them.

Ten or more counts support this clonotype. The chain is built from TRBV7-8 and TRBJ1-1, with a tentative D call TRBD1 (6 bases). V gave up 1 base and J gave up 0 bases, with 6 bases separating them. Germline CDR1 and CDR2: SGHVS and FQNEAQ. There are 14 residues in the CDR3. DNA for the CDR3: TGTGCCAGCAGCTTAGGGGACATGAACACTGAAGCTTTCTTT. As protein: CASSLGDMNTEAFF.

This clonotype came up a few times. The chain links TRBV7-2 to TRBJ2-5; 10 nucleotides match TRBD2. Trimming cost V 4 bases and J 4 bases; bases outside gene matches: 12. This CDR3 has 17 residues. Germline CDR1 is SGHTA and CDR2 is FQGNSA. The CDR3 spells CASSYNLAGAGGETQYF. CDR3 in DNA: TGTGCCAGCAGCTACAACCTAGCGGGGGCAGGAGGAGAGACCCAGTACTTC.

This clonotype has a handful of counts. The rearrangement links TRBV13 to TRBJ2-7; D tentatively reads TRBD1 or TRBD2 (5 bases each). Germline V gene data show CDR1 as PRHDT and CDR2 as FYEKMQ (reference sequence). V was shortened by 5 bases and J by 1 base, with 15 bases between the two germline ends. The CDR3 has 15 residues. In DNA, the CDR3 is TGTGCCAGCAGCCCGTGGGGGAAACGATCCTACGAGCAGTACTTC. The encoded protein is CASSPWGKRSYEQYF. Looking up the rest from reference TRBV13 and TRBJ2-7 gives the full variable domain: AAGVIQSPRHLIKEKRETATLKCYPIPRHDTVYWYQQGPGQDPQFLISFYEKMQSDKGSIPDRFSAQQFSDYHSELNMSSLELGDSALYFCASSPWGKRSYEQYFGPGTRLTVT.